The 21 T cell receptor beta chains given below trace back to one sample, sequenced in a study of blood T cell repertoires in COVID-19. Only in-frame clones appear in the TCRdb table, and some are missing; sequencing was by immunoSEQ multiplex PCR. The table records roughly 290,000 clones, approximately 88% of them present only once. Source material: PBMCs or T cells enriched from blood (not recorded which). These receptors were collected from a woman aged 35 to 49 who had recovered from COVID-19.

The chain employs TRBV29-1 and TRBJ2-4; D possibly corresponds to TRBD2 (5 bases). Germline V CDR1 and CDR2: SQVTM, ANQGSEA. The CDR3 runs to 13 residues. Trimming took off 5 bases at V and 5 bases at J, with 13 bases between the two ends. CDR3 protein: CSVRLAVENIQYF. The CDR3 nucleotides are TGCAGCGTTCGTCTAGCTGTGGAAAACATTCAGTACTTC.

The V call is TRBV28, the J call TRBJ1-4; D is possibly TRBD1 (5 bases). Looked up from germline, CDR1 is MDHEN and CDR2 is SYDVKM. The CDR3 covers 13 residues. Trimming cost V 3 bases and J 7 bases, with 9 bases left between them. CDR3 nucleotide sequence: TGTGCCAGCAGTTTGGGGGGGAGTGAAAAACTGTTTTTT. This gives the protein CASSLGGSEKLFF.

This chain joins TRBV20-1 and TRBJ2-3; the D gene is possibly TRBD2 (5 bases). CDR3 length: 14 residues. Germline assignment: CDR1 DFQATT and CDR2 SNEGSKA (reference sequence). Trimming cost V 3 bases and J 2 bases, with 12 bases left between them. The chain's CDR3 is CSASSSRYTDTQYF. In DNA, the CDR3 is TGCAGTGCTAGTTCTAGCAGGTACACAGATACGCAGTATTTT.

Only a few counts were recorded for this clone. This chain links TRBV7-2 with TRBJ1-6; the D is unclear. Germline V gene data show CDR1 as SGHTA and CDR2 as FQGNSA. The CDR3 runs to 15 residues. V lost 5 bases and J lost 8, with 16 bases in between. CDR3 sequence (DNA): TGTGCCAGCAGCCTCACCGGGAGATTTTATTCACCCCTCCACTTT. Translating it yields CASSLTGRFYSPLHF.

In its sample, this clone was seen a few times. This specimen includes other DNA sequences encoding the same CDR3. V and J are TRBV7-6 and TRBJ2-1; D possibly corresponds to TRBD2 (6 bases). The CDR3 spans 15 residues. Germline loops: CDR1 SGHVS, CDR2 FNYEAQ. The germline V and J ends were trimmed by 2 bases and 0 bases, with 8 bases remaining between them. CDR3 amino acids: CASSLLGGSYNEQFF. The CDR3 DNA reads as TGTGCCAGCAGCTTACTGGGGGGCTCCTACAATGAGCAGTTCTTC.

The J gene is TRBJ2-3, the V gene TRBV7-9; D call uncertain. V was clipped by 3 bases and J by 9 bases, with 13 bases between them. The CDR3 covers 13 residues. CDR1 and CDR2 from the germline V gene are SEHNR and FQNEAQ (reference sequence). This CDR3 reads CASSLVGQETQYF. In nucleotides, the CDR3 is TGTGCCAGCAGCTTGGTTGGGCAAGAGACGCAGTATTTT.

J is TRBJ1-5 and V is TRBV27; 10 nucleotides line up with TRBD1. The CDR3 runs 15 residues. V gave up 6 bases and J gave up 6 bases; unmatched junction bases: 8. Germline CDR1 is MNHEY and CDR2 is SMNVEV (reference sequence). CDR3 protein: CASRTGGGFGQPQHF. The CDR3 DNA is TGTGCCAGCAGGACAGGGGGCGGGTTTGGTCAGCCCCAGCATTTT.

This clone has only one observation. The J gene is TRBJ2-2, the V gene TRBV6-5, with a possible D match to TRBD1 (6 bases). This CDR3 has 14 amino acids. Germline lookup yields CDR1 MNHEY and CDR2 SVGAGI. Trimming shortened V by 6 bases and J by 5 bases, and 13 bases separated the two germline ends. CDR3 in DNA: TGTGCCAGCAGGGGGGCTAGCAGAACCGGGGAGCTGTTTTTT. It specifies CASRGASRTGELFF.

The rearrangement links TRBV11-3 to TRBJ2-1; possibly TRBD1 for D (6 bases). The germline gives CDR1 SGHNT, CDR2 YENEEA. The CDR3 runs 14 residues. V was cut by 5 bases and J by 12 bases, with 20 bases left in between. CDR3 protein: CASSPKTGGNAQFF. For the CDR3, the DNA is TGTGCCAGCAGCCCCAAGACAGGTGGTAACGCGCAGTTCTTC.

The chain recombines TRBV2 with TRBJ2-3; 7 nucleotides line up with TRBD1. This CDR3 contains 16 residues. Germline V gene sequence: CDR1 SNHLY, CDR2 FYNNEI. After removal of 4 bases from V and 6 bases from J, the junction contained 13 bases not matched to a gene. The chain's CDR3 is CASSVGQPPGRDTQYF. The CDR3 region has the DNA TGTGCCAGCAGTGTGGGACAGCCGCCCGGCCGGGATACGCAGTATTTT.

The chain couples TRBV20-1 to TRBJ2-3, with D possibly TRBD1 on 6 matching bases. The CDR3 runs to 11 residues. Germline V gene data show CDR1 as DFQATT and CDR2 as SNEGSKA (reference sequence). The CDR3 here is CSQLRGDTQYF. The CDR3 DNA is TGCAGCCAGCTCAGGGGCGATACGCAGTATTTT.

This chain uses TRBV4-2 with TRBJ2-2, with TRBD2 as a possible D gene (5 bases). This CDR3 spans 15 amino acids. Germline V lookup: CDR1 LGHNA, CDR2 YNFKEQ. The V end lost 4 bases, the J end lost 1 base, and 10 bases lay between the germline ends. The CDR3 region is CASSPGLLNTGELFF. CDR3 in DNA: TGTGCCAGCAGCCCCGGACTTTTGAACACCGGGGAGCTGTTTTTT.

The gene calls are TRBV3-1 (or the pseudogene TRBV3-2) and TRBJ2-1; the match to TRBD2 covers 9 bases. Germline CDR1 LGHDT, CDR2 YNNKEL (reference sequence). This CDR3 comprises 14 residues. V shed 4 bases, J shed 10 bases, and the junction held 8 bases outside the gene matches. The DNA for the CDR3 is TGTGCCAGCAGCCGGAGTAGCGGGAGTGGCGAGCAGTTCTTC. This codes for CASSRSSGSGEQFF.

This rearrangement joins TRBV29-1 to TRBJ2-7; 9 nucleotides align to TRBD1. This CDR3 comprises 12 residues. In germline, CDR1 is SQVTM, CDR2 ANQGSEA. J was trimmed by 6 bases and V by 5 bases; bases with no gene match: 5. As DNA, the CDR3 is TGCAGCGTTAAACAGGGGGCGAGCGAGCAGTACTTC. Encoded protein: CSVKQGASEQYF.

The chain has TRBV18 and TRBJ1-1; D possibly corresponds to TRBD1 (6 bases). This CDR3 is built from 13 residues. Trimming stripped 2 bases from V and 4 bases from J, with 8 bases between. The germline gives CDR1 KGHSH, CDR2 LQKENI. The CDR3: CASSPGGITEAFF. Here the CDR3 DNA reads TGTGCCAGCTCACCAGGGGGCATCACTGAAGCTTTCTTT.

In its sample, this clone was seen once. This chain joins TRBV6-5 and TRBJ1-3, with a possible D match to TRBD1 (6 bases). Germline V gene sequence: CDR1 MNHEY, CDR2 SVGAGI. The CDR3 contains 15 residues. V dropped 5 bases and J dropped 0 bases, with 11 bases sitting between them. The CDR3, as DNA: TGTGCCAGCAGTACACACAGGGACTCTGGAAACACCATATATTTT. Protein sequence: CASSTHRDSGNTIYF.

Details on this clone: Its ends do not fully match the called genes, so a read error is possible. This chain's CDR3 is CASSALFRTYEKLFF. The DNA for the CDR3 is TGTGCCAGCAGCGCCCTCTTTAGAACTTATGAAAAACTGTTTTTT. The V gene is TRBV9, the J gene TRBJ1-4; D is unclear. This CDR3 is built from 15 residues. CDR1 is SGDLS, CDR2 YYNGEE, per germline. The full variable domain, in which reference TRBV9 and TRBJ1-4 provide the parts outside the CDR3, is DSGVTQTPKHLITATGQRVTLRCSPRSGDLSVYWYQQSLDQGLQFLIQYYNGEERAKGNILERFSAQQFPDLHSELNLSSLELGDSALYFCASSALFRTYEKLFFGSGTQLSVL.

This clone turned up a few times. This chain joins TRBV7-3 and TRBJ2-1, with 7 nucleotides matching TRBD2. J was trimmed by 9 bases and V by 0 bases; bases with no gene match: 5. Germline V gene data show CDR1 as SGHTA and CDR2 as FQGTGA. The CDR3 extends over 14 amino acids. The CDR3 sequence: CASSLTFGGGEQFF. The CDR3 DNA sequence: TGTGCCAGCAGCTTAACGTTTGGCGGGGGTGAGCAGTTCTTC.

The chain uses TRBV7-2 and TRBJ2-1; D might be TRBD2 (7 bases). This CDR3 is 16 amino acids long. CDR1 and CDR2 (germline): SGHTA, FQGNSA. V was clipped by 1 base and J by 9 bases, with 19 bases between them. The CDR3, as DNA: TGTGCCAGCAGCTTAGGCGTCTCTAGGGGGGGGGCTGAGCAGTTCTTC. Protein sequence: CASSLGVSRGGAEQFF. Using reference TRBV7-2 and TRBJ2-1 for the parts outside the CDR3, the full variable domain is GAGVSQSPSNKVTEKGKDVELRCDPISGHTALYWYRQSLGQGLEFLIYFQGNSAPDKSGLPSDRFSAERTGGSVSTLTIQRTQQEDSAVYLCASSLGVSRGGAEQFFGPGTRLTVL.

This chain uses TRBV5-6 with TRBJ2-5; TRBD1 matches at 10 bases. CDR3 length: 15 amino acids. Germline trimming cut 4 bases from V and 4 bases from J; bases unmatched to any gene: 7. Germline CDR1 SGHDT, CDR2 YYEEEE. In DNA form, the CDR3 reads TGTGCCAGCAGCGGCTCCGGGACAGGGGTAGAGACCCAGTACTTC. Translating gives CASSGSGTGVETQYF.

The chain is built from TRBV5-1 and TRBJ2-1; 12 positions agree with TRBD2. The CDR3 sequence is 15 residues long. V lost 4 bases and J lost 6; bases outside the gene matches: 5. Germline CDR1 is SGHRS and CDR2 is YFSETQ. For the CDR3, the DNA is TGCGCCAGCAGCCCCTGGACTAGCGGGATCAATGAGCAGTTCTTC. It is translated as CASSPWTSGINEQFF.